The next 17 T cell receptor beta chains were all read from a single sample in a study of PD-L1 blockade in urothelial cancer. Method: immunoSEQ multiplex PCR; TCRdb's copy keeps in-frame clones and lacks some. The sample shows roughly 54,000 clones, around nine tenths of them seen only once. Time point given: pretreatment peripheral blood. Sequencing used PBMCs, obtained around atezolizumab (anti-PD-L1) treatment. The receptors come from a woman aged 55-69 years with urothelial cancer.

This clone was seen a handful of times. The rearrangement uses TRBV19 and TRBJ1-5, with a possible D match to TRBD1 (6 bases). The CDR3 length is 13 residues. Germline CDR1 is LNHDA and CDR2 is SQIVND (reference sequence). The V gene lost 3 bases and the J gene lost 6 bases, with 9 bases spanning the gap. The CDR3 protein is CASSIRGAQPQHF. Written as DNA, the CDR3 is TGTGCCAGTAGTATTCGGGGGGCTCAGCCCCAGCATTTT. The whole variable domain, remainder taken from reference TRBV19 and TRBJ1-5, is DGGITQSPKYLFRKEGQNVTLSCEQNLNHDAMYWYRQDPGQGLRLIYYSQIVNDFQKGDIAEGYSVSREKKESFPLTVTSAQKNPTAFYLCASSIRGAQPQHFGDGTRLSIL.

This chain links TRBV7-9 with TRBJ2-5, with TRBD1 matching 9 bases. After removal of 1 base from V and 2 bases from J, the junction contained 5 bases not matched to a gene. The CDR3 is made up of 16 amino acids. The germline V gene encodes CDR1 SEHNR and CDR2 FQNEAQ (reference sequence). The CDR3 sequence: CASSLGDRGSQETQYF. Written as DNA, the CDR3 is TGTGCCAGCAGCTTAGGAGACAGGGGGTCGCAAGAGACCCAGTACTTC.

The chain is built from TRBV25-1 and TRBJ2-1, with TRBD2 matching 7 bases. The CDR3 sequence is 13 residues long. Trimming removed 2 bases from V and 5 bases from J; junction bases left unmatched: 0. CDR1 MGHDK and CDR2 SYGVNS come from the germline V gene. CDR3 residues: CASSESGDNEQFF. For the CDR3, the DNA is TGTGCCAGCAGTGAAAGCGGGGACAATGAGCAGTTCTTC.

The CDR3 nucleotides read TGTGCCAGCAGTAGGGGGGGCACCGGGGAGCTGTTTTTT. It translates to CASSRGGTGELFF. This rearrangement joins TRBV5-4 to TRBJ2-2; possible D gene TRBD2, 7 bases. CDR3 length equals 13 residues. Germline lookup yields CDR1 SGHNT and CDR2 YYREEE (reference sequence). The V end was cut by 5 bases, the J end by 4 bases, with 9 bases between. The full variable domain, with the rest looked up from reference TRBV5-4 and TRBJ2-2, is ETGVTQSPTHLIKTRGQQVTLRCSSQSGHNTVSWYQQALGQGPQFIFQYYREEENGRGNFPPRFSGLQFPNYSSELNVNALELDDSALYLCASSRGGTGELFFGEGSRLTVL.

The rearrangement joins TRBV2 to TRBJ1-6, with D perhaps matching TRBD1 (5 bases). V was pared by 3 bases and J by 4 bases, with 16 bases between. Germline values: CDR1 SNHLY, CDR2 FYNNEI. The CDR3 covers 17 residues. The CDR3 protein is CASSDTLGGGYNSPLHF. The CDR3 DNA reads TGTGCCAGCAGTGACACCCTGGGGGGAGGATATAATTCACCCCTCCACTTT.

The chain carries TRBV7-9 and TRBJ1-1; 7 bases fit TRBD1. Germline V CDR1 and CDR2: SEHNR, FQNEAQ (reference sequence). The length of the CDR3 is 15 residues. V gave up 1 base and J gave up 0 bases; unmatched junction bases: 2. DNA of the CDR3: TGTGCCAGCAGCTTAGGACAGGGAATGAACACTGAAGCTTTCTTT. This gives the protein CASSLGQGMNTEAFF.

The rearrangement links TRBV7-8 to TRBJ2-3, with D maybe TRBD2 (6 bases). The CDR3 sequence is 16 residues long. V dropped 5 bases and J dropped 3 bases, with 18 bases sitting between them. Germline assignment: CDR1 SGHVS and CDR2 FQNEAQ. CDR3 DNA sequence: TGTGCCAGCAGCACCGGAGGGCATGGGGCGACAGATACGCAGTATTTT. Amino acids: CASSTGGHGATDTQYF.

The V and J genes are TRBV23-1 and TRBJ2-1; 8 positions agree with TRBD2. TRBV23-1 is filed as an ORF, its function uncertain. This CDR3 is built from 16 residues. Losses at the gene ends were 3 bases for V and 8 bases for J; bases not matched to a gene: 12. CDR3 region: CASSHRELAGSYEQFF. CDR3 nucleotides: TGCGCCAGCAGTCATCGGGAGCTAGCGGGTAGTTATGAGCAGTTCTTC.

The V call is TRBV18, the J call TRBJ2-3; no clear D gene. Per germline, CDR1 KGHSH and CDR2 LQKENI. The CDR3 length is 13 residues. Trimming stripped 6 bases from V and 0 bases from J, with 7 bases between. CDR3 DNA sequence: TGTGCCAGCTCTCCCTCTAGCACAGATACGCAGTATTTT. Amino acid sequence: CASSPSSTDTQYF.

The chain employs TRBV11-2 and TRBJ2-2; 12 positions match TRBD2. Germline CDR1 reads SGHAT; CDR2 reads FQNNGV. This CDR3 is built from 19 residues. J was trimmed by 1 base and V by 5 bases; bases with no gene match: 11. The CDR3 DNA reads TGTGCCAGCAGCCTTAGGACTAGCGGGAAAATAAAGAACACCGGGGAGCTGTTTTTT. It yields the protein CASSLRTSGKIKNTGELFF.

J is TRBJ2-7 and V is TRBV5-1; TRBD2 matches 11 bases. V lost 4 bases, J lost 4 bases, and 7 bases stayed unmatched. CDR1 SGHRS and CDR2 YFSETQ come from the germline V gene. The CDR3 consists of 15 residues. The CDR3 nucleotides read TGCGCCAGCAGCATCCTAGCGGGGGGCTTGTACGAGCAGTACTTC. Encoded protein: CASSILAGGLYEQYF.

The V call is TRBV15, the J call TRBJ2-7; TRBD1 matches at 8 bases. CDR3 length: 16 residues. Trimming removed 0 bases from V and 3 bases from J; junction bases left unmatched: 7. In germline, CDR1 is LNHNV, CDR2 YYDKDF (reference sequence). The CDR3 coding sequence is TGTGCCACCAGCAGAGAAGCCTCAGGGGGCGGCTACGAGCAGTACTTC. Its translation: CATSREASGGGYEQYF.

The sample holds a few counts of this clone. The chain has TRBV7-9 and TRBJ2-2, with TRBD2 as a possible D gene (5 bases). The CDR3 spans 12 residues. Trimming pared 4 bases from V and 6 bases from J, leaving 6 bases between. CDR1 is SEHNR, CDR2 FQNEAQ, per germline (reference sequence). CDR3 bases: TGTGCCAGCAGCTGGGAGCCCGGGGAGCTGTTTTTT. It codes for CASSWEPGELFF.

Concerning this clone: One end of the junction fails to match germline, which may point to a read error. The chain is built from TRBV5-6 and TRBJ1-1; 7 bases map to TRBD1. CDR3 length equals 13 residues. The germline V gene has CDR1 SGHDT and CDR2 YYEEEE. The CDR3 loop reads CASSLGWGTDDIF. The CDR3 DNA follows: TGTGCCAGCAGCTTAGGTTGGGGGACAGACGACATCTTT.

The V and J genes are TRBV9 and TRBJ1-1; the match to TRBD1 covers 8 bases. V was pared by 3 bases and J by 1 base, with 8 bases of the junction left unmatched. CDR1 SGDLS and CDR2 YYNGEE come from the germline V gene. The CDR3 runs to 16 residues. CDR3 sequence reads: CASSARTGSTNTEAFF. CDR3 DNA: TGTGCCAGCAGCGCAAGGACAGGGTCCACGAACACTGAAGCTTTCTTT.

The rearrangement uses TRBV6-1 and TRBJ1-5; 7 bases align to TRBD1. Germline CDR1 and CDR2: MNHNS and SASEGT. The V and J ends lost 6 bases and 2 bases, in that order; junction bases with no gene match: 4. CDR3 length: 14 residues. CDR3 region: CASRPTGGNQPQHF. The CDR3 bases are TGTGCCAGCAGGCCAACAGGGGGCAATCAGCCCCAGCATTTT.

The V call is TRBV13, the J call TRBJ2-1; 7 bases line up with TRBD2. CDR1 is PRHDT and CDR2 is FYEKMQ in the germline V gene (reference sequence). Unmatched junction bases numbered 12, after V lost 4 bases and J lost 6 bases. The CDR3 has 16 residues. CDR3 nucleotides: TGTGCCAGCAGCTGGCCGAGTCGGGAGGAAGGCAATGAGCAGTTCTTC. This codes for CASSWPSREEGNEQFF.